Reported below is one TCR beta chain. No antigen is known for it. The sample carries other DNA sequences with the same CDR3. These data come from a study of cytomegalovirus exposure and HLA in healthy donors. Study conclusions and caveats: For TCR beta chains, V- and J-gene trimming was later linked to a missense DCLRE1C variant. A later analysis found common viral pathogens apparently linked to several of the most significant clusters. Productive rates of about 87% or about 30% were seen for most TCR beta V segments in an earlier analysis. It was likely that a cluster of highly shared sequence variants was a sequencing artifact.

The PCR ran on 60 Vbeta and 13 Jbeta primers. TCRdb keeps only in-frame clones here, not all; method: immunoSEQ multiplex PCR. The sample includes fewer than 200,000 clones, over 65% of them seen just once. The sequenced sample was PBMCs. The TCR was taken from a female donor in good health and CMV-seronegative.

The CDR3 sequence is CASSLGAGGYNSPLHF. CDR3 bases: TGTGCCAGCAGCTTAGGCGCAGGGGGATATAATTCACCCCTCCACTTT. The chain employs TRBV7-6 and TRBJ1-6, with 7 bases fitting TRBD1. This CDR3 contains 16 residues. With V trimmed by 1 base and J by 4 bases, 4 bases remained unmatched. CDR1 and CDR2 from the germline V gene are SGHVS and FNYEAQ.